One and the same sample provided the 17 T cell receptor beta chains below, sequenced in a study of cytomegalovirus exposure and HLA in healthy donors. 60 Vbeta and 13 Jbeta primers were used in PCR. Assay: immunoSEQ multiplex PCR; the TCRdb copy retains only in-frame clones and omits some. This table has 300,000 or so clones, around four fifths appearing once. The sample was PBMCs. All receptors derive from a woman between 40 and 50 years old in good health and CMV-seropositive.

The chain couples TRBV29-1 to TRBJ2-1; 7 positions match TRBD1. CDR3 length: 16 residues. Losses at the gene ends were 2 bases for V and 6 bases for J; bases not matched to a gene: 13. The germline V gene has CDR1 SQVTM and CDR2 ANQGSEA. CDR3 nucleotides: TGCAGCGTTGAACCTCCCGGGACAGCACTCTCCAATGAGCAGTTCTTC. Encoded protein: CSVEPPGTALSNEQFF.

This clone has just a few counts. The genes are TRBV27 and TRBJ2-7; D not certain. CDR3 length equals 14 residues. Deletions cut 10 bases from V and 1 base from J, with 17 bases between. Germline CDR1 reads MNHEY; CDR2 reads SMNVEV (reference sequence). This CDR3 is CATSVFRQSYEQYF. CDR3 nucleotides: TGTGCCACTTCCGTTTTCAGACAATCCTACGAGCAGTACTTC.

The chain employs TRBV28 and TRBJ2-5, with 9 bases lining up with TRBD2. The CDR3 is 17 residues long. Trimming removed 3 bases from V and 2 bases from J; junction bases left unmatched: 10. Germline V gene lookup returns CDR1 MDHEN and CDR2 SYDVKM. In DNA form, the CDR3 reads TGTGCCAGCAGTTTCCCATTAGCGGGAGCGGGTCAAGAGACCCAGTACTTC. This codes for CASSFPLAGAGQETQYF.

The chain couples TRBV15 to TRBJ1-2; tentatively, D is TRBD1 (5 bases). V shed 5 bases and J shed 3 bases, with 13 bases lying between them. The CDR3 covers 14 residues. Germline V gives CDR1 LNHNV, CDR2 YYDKDF (reference sequence). The CDR3 nucleotides are TGTGCCACCAGCGCATTGGGGCTAGACTATGGCTACACCTTC. It codes for CATSALGLDYGYTF.

The chain has TRBV6-1 and TRBJ2-3, with unresolved D. The V and J ends lost 1 base and 0 bases respectively, with 14 bases between them. The CDR3 totals 17 residues. CDR1 MNHNS and CDR2 SASEGT come from the germline V gene. The CDR3 sequence: CASSEGQSVSSTDTQYF. CDR3 coding DNA: TGTGCCAGCAGTGAAGGGCAGTCCGTATCTAGCACAGATACGCAGTATTTT.

DNA of the CDR3: TGTGCCAGCAGTTTATGGGGAGGGGCTCGTGAAAAACTGTTTTTT. As protein: CASSLWGGAREKLFF. V usage is TRBV27 and J usage is TRBJ1-4; possibly TRBD1 for D (5 bases). The CDR3 extends over 15 amino acids. Trimming pared 1 base from V and 7 bases from J, leaving 13 bases between. Looked up from germline, CDR1 is MNHEY and CDR2 is SMNVEV (reference sequence). Using reference TRBV27 and TRBJ1-4 for the parts outside the CDR3, the full variable domain is EAQVTQNPRYLITVTGKKLTVTCSQNMNHEYMSWYRQDPGLGLRQIYYSMNVEVTDKGDVPEGYKVSRKEKRNFPLILESPSPNQTSLYFCASSLWGGAREKLFFGSGTQLSVL.

The chain is built from TRBV7-2 and TRBJ2-5; 7 positions match TRBD1. Losses at the gene ends were 2 bases for V and 2 bases for J; bases not matched to a gene: 5. Germline assignment: CDR1 SGHTA and CDR2 FQGNSA. The CDR3 sequence is 15 residues long. The DNA for the CDR3 is TGTGCCAGCAGCTTACCTACAGGGGCTCAAGAGACCCAGTACTTC. Translated: CASSLPTGAQETQYF.

CDR3 DNA: TGTGCCAGCAGCGACCCTCAAGCGACCAATGAGCAGTTCTTC. This sequence encodes CASSDPQATNEQFF. The chain recombines TRBV2 with TRBJ2-1; D not resolved. The V gene's germline CDR1 is SNHLY and CDR2 FYNNEI. There are 14 residues in the CDR3. V was cut by 6 bases and J by 6 bases, with 15 bases left in between.

The chain combines TRBV28 with TRBJ1-4; D is unclear. The CDR3 loop spans 14 amino acids. The germline gives CDR1 MDHEN, CDR2 SYDVKM. Trimming took off 6 bases at V and 3 bases at J, with 11 bases between the two ends. This CDR3 is CASSLSSSNEKLFF. The CDR3 bases are TGTGCCAGCAGCCTTAGCTCGTCTAATGAAAAACTGTTTTTT. The whole variable domain, remainder taken from reference TRBV28 and TRBJ1-4, is DVKVTQSSRYLVKRTGEKVFLECVQDMDHENMFWYRQDPGLGLRLIYFSYDVKMKEKGDIPEGYSVSREKKERFSLILESASTNQTSMYLCASSLSSSNEKLFFGSGTQLSVL.

The chain is built from TRBV19 and TRBJ1-4, with TRBD1 identical over 7 bases. J lost 11 bases, V lost 4 bases, and 10 bases had no gene match. The CDR3 is made up of 14 amino acids. From germline, CDR1 is LNHDA and CDR2 SQIVND (reference sequence). The CDR3 nucleotides read TGTGCCAGTAGTACTACAGGGGCTTGGGAGAAACTGTTTTTT. This encodes CASSTTGAWEKLFF.

As regards this clone: One junction end disagrees with the germline gene, perhaps due to a read error. The gene calls are TRBV7-9 and TRBJ1-1; D remains unclear. The CDR3 runs to 13 residues. Looked up from germline, CDR1 is SEHNR and CDR2 is FQNEAQ (reference sequence). The CDR3 loop is CSSSLSLNTEAFF. Written as DNA, the CDR3 is TGTTCCAGCAGCTTATCCTTGAACACTGAAGCTTTCTTT.

The rearrangement uses TRBV9 and TRBJ1-2; D may be TRBD1 (6 bases). This CDR3 is 14 amino acids long. In germline, CDR1 is SGDLS, CDR2 YYNGEE. V lost 3 bases and J 4 bases, leaving 13 bases between the germline ends. Written as DNA, the CDR3 is TGTGCCAGCAGCGGCTCGGGACAACTCTATGGCTACACCTTC. Protein product: CASSGSGQLYGYTF.

The V gene is TRBV7-2, the J gene TRBJ2-2; no reliable D call. Germline V gene lookup returns CDR1 SGHTA and CDR2 FQGNSA. The V end lost 5 bases, the J end lost 7 bases, and 8 bases lay between the germline ends. The CDR3 runs 12 residues. CDR3: CASSPRFGELFF. The CDR3 DNA follows: TGTGCCAGCAGCCCTCGTTTCGGGGAGCTGTTTTTT. Full variable domain (missing parts from reference TRBV7-2 and TRBJ2-2): GAGVSQSPSNKVTEKGKDVELRCDPISGHTALYWYRQSLGQGLEFLIYFQGNSAPDKSGLPSDRFSAERTGGSVSTLTIQRTQQEDSAVYLCASSPRFGELFFGEGSRLTVL.

The chain has TRBV7-8 and TRBJ1-1; no reliable D call. The V gene's germline CDR1 is SGHVS and CDR2 FQNEAQ. Trimming took off 1 base at V and 1 base at J, with 4 bases between the two ends. This CDR3 contains 13 residues. CDR3 DNA: TGTGCCAGCAGCTTAGATAGGAACACTGAAGCTTTCTTT. Translated, it gives CASSLDRNTEAFF.

CDR3 amino acids: CASSTWTGRGTEAFF. The CDR3 DNA is TGTGCCAGTAGTACCTGGACAGGGAGAGGCACTGAAGCTTTCTTT. The rearrangement joins TRBV19 to TRBJ1-1; TRBD1 aligns across 8 bases. The CDR3 spans 15 residues. J lost 4 bases, V lost 4 bases, and 8 bases had no gene match. CDR1 and CDR2 from the germline V gene are LNHDA and SQIVND (reference sequence).

This clone was recorded a few times. This sequence joins TRBV27 and TRBJ1-2; D gene unclear. The CDR3 loop spans 14 amino acids. V lost 5 bases, J lost 5 bases, and 15 bases lay in between. The germline CDR1 and CDR2 sequences are MNHEY and SMNVEV (reference sequence). The CDR3 region is CASSLKTSGYGYTF. The CDR3 nucleotides are TGTGCCAGCAGTCTCAAGACTTCGGGGTATGGCTACACCTTC.

This chain's CDR3 is CASSLDTSGSGEQFF. CDR3 in DNA: TGCGCCAGCAGCTTGGATACTAGCGGGAGCGGGGAGCAGTTCTTC. The chain uses TRBV5-1 and TRBJ2-1, with 11 bases fitting TRBD2. In germline, CDR1 is SGHRS, CDR2 YFSETQ. There are 15 residues in the CDR3. The V gene end was trimmed by 0 bases and the J gene end by 10 bases; junction bases not matched to a gene: 6. The whole variable domain, remainder taken from reference TRBV5-1 and TRBJ2-1, is KAGVTQTPRYLIKTRGQQVTLSCSPISGHRSVSWYQQTPGQGLQFLFEYFSETQRNKGNFPGRFSGRQFSNSRSEMNVSTLELGDSALYLCASSLDTSGSGEQFFGPGTRLTVL.